This T cell receptor beta chain appears in the sequencing data of a study of T cell changes during pregnancy in multiple sclerosis. Clones were read by immunoSEQ multiplex PCR, and TCRdb kept only the in-frame ones, dropping some. The sample lists about 64,000 clones; almost 97% were seen once. The CDR3 is made up of 12 amino acids. Germline V gene lookup returns CDR1 SEHNR and CDR2 FQNEAQ (reference sequence). V lost 4 bases to trimming and J lost 7 bases, with 8 bases between them. This material consisted of CD8+ T cells from peripheral blood mononuclear cells, taken after pregnancy. This TCR was sampled from a female donor with multiple sclerosis, enrolled in a pregnancy study. The gene calls are TRBV7-9 and TRBJ2-1, with D possibly TRBD2 on 5 matching bases. The chain's CDR3 is CASSSQRNEQFF. Written as DNA, the CDR3 is TGTGCCAGCAGCTCCCAGCGGAATGAGCAGTTCTTC.